This T cell receptor (beta chain) was sequenced for a study of control samples from healthy donors and cancer patients. The V gene end was trimmed by 5 bases and the J gene end by 1 base; junction bases not matched to a gene: 6. Germline V CDR1 and CDR2: MGHRA, YSYEKL. CDR3 size: 15 residues. Generated by immunoSEQ multiplex PCR, the TCRdb table keeps only in-frame clones and is missing some. The repertoire holds about 150,000 clones, around 94% seen once, with 14% in the top ten. The specimen sequenced was PBMCs. The chain uses TRBV4-1 and TRBJ2-7; the match to TRBD1 covers 9 bases. This receptor was taken from a man aged 55 to 69 with colorectal cancer. For the CDR3, the DNA is TGCGCCAGCAGCGTCCCCGGGACAGGGTCCTACGAGCAGTACTTC. Translating gives CASSVPGTGSYEQYF.